Shown below are 12 T cell receptor beta chains from a single sample sequenced in a study of blood T cell repertoires in COVID-19. Some clones are missing from TCRdb's copy, which holds only in-frame ones; the method was immunoSEQ multiplex PCR. The sample comprises roughly 500,000 clones, about 91% of which are singletons, and 0.75% to 0.9% rests with the top ten. The sequenced sample consisted of peripheral blood. These receptors were collected from a man aged 18 to 30 with COVID-19, enrolled during active disease.

This clone was found a few times. A read error is possible here, since a much larger clone lies one base away. V gene TRBV6-1 combines with J gene TRBJ2-7, with a tentative D call TRBD1 (5 bases). Germline lookup yields CDR1 MNHNS and CDR2 SASEGT. The CDR3 consists of 12 residues. The V end lost 2 bases, the J end lost 3 bases, and 5 bases lay between the germline ends. CDR3 region: CASSEQGYEQYF. The CDR3 DNA reads as TGTGCCAGCAGTGAACAGGGCTACGAGCAGTACTTC.

The CDR3 reads CASKQATQETQYF. CDR3 sequence (DNA): TGTGCCAGCAAACAAGCGACCCAAGAGACCCAGTACTTC. The chain couples TRBV6-5 to TRBJ2-5, with D unresolved. Trimming took off 7 bases at V and 1 base at J, with 10 bases between the two ends. Germline lookup yields CDR1 MNHEY and CDR2 SVGAGI. The CDR3 has 13 amino acids.

Only a few counts were recorded for this clone. The V and J genes are TRBV2 and TRBJ2-3; 7 nucleotides agree with TRBD1. The V gene end was trimmed by 2 bases and the J gene end by 4 bases; junction bases not matched to a gene: 6. The CDR3 totals 15 residues. In germline, CDR1 is SNHLY, CDR2 FYNNEI. The CDR3 region is CASSENRGGADTQYF. For the CDR3, the DNA is TGTGCCAGCAGTGAAAACAGGGGTGGGGCAGATACGCAGTATTTT.

The chain combines TRBV5-1 with TRBJ2-2; TRBD1 is a possible D gene (5 bases). The CDR3 is 17 residues long. Germline lookup yields CDR1 SGHRS and CDR2 YFSETQ. Trimming stripped 0 bases from V and 4 bases from J, with 16 bases between. CDR3 in DNA: TGCGCCAGCAGCTTGGAAGGACATAACCCGAGCACCGGGGAGCTGTTTTTT. Amino acid sequence: CASSLEGHNPSTGELFF.

The gene calls are TRBV7-9 and TRBJ1-2; perhaps TRBD1 as D (6 bases). Trimming stripped 5 bases from V and 6 bases from J, with 19 bases between. CDR1 SEHNR and CDR2 FQNEAQ come from the germline V gene (reference sequence). This CDR3 is built from 15 residues. The CDR3 reads CASSTGNSGLDGYTF. CDR3 nucleotides: TGTGCCAGCAGCACAGGGAACTCCGGGTTGGATGGCTACACCTTC. The full variable domain, rest sourced from reference TRBV7-9 and TRBJ1-2, is DTGVSQNPRHKITKRGQNVTFRCDPISEHNRLYWYRQTLGQGPEFLTYFQNEAQLEKSRLLSDRFSAERPKGSFSTLEIQRTEQGDSAMYLCASSTGNSGLDGYTFGSGTRLTVV.

The chain has TRBV3-1 (or the pseudogene TRBV3-2) and TRBJ1-1; D uncertain. The CDR3 has 14 residues. V lost 3 bases, J lost 4 bases, and 12 bases lay in between. Germline V gene lookup returns CDR1 LGHDT and CDR2 YNNKEL (reference sequence). The CDR3 reads CASSQPGRRTEAFF. The CDR3 DNA sequence: TGTGCCAGCAGCCAGCCGGGTCGGCGCACTGAAGCTTTCTTT.

The chain has TRBV4-2 and TRBJ2-2; TRBD2 aligns across 13 bases. The CDR3 has 20 amino acids. V was pared by 0 bases and J by 1 base, with 8 bases of the junction left unmatched. Germline CDR1 and CDR2: LGHNA and YNFKEQ. The CDR3 region is CASSQEYGLAGVKNTGELFF. The CDR3 coding sequence is TGTGCCAGCAGCCAAGAATATGGACTAGCGGGAGTAAAGAACACCGGGGAGCTGTTTTTT.

V is TRBV15 and J is TRBJ2-6; D gene unclear. The CDR3 contains 13 residues. V was cut by 8 bases and J by 3 bases, with 8 bases left in between. Germline V gene data show CDR1 as LNHNV and CDR2 as YYDKDF (reference sequence). This CDR3 is CATQFLGANVLTF. CDR3 nucleotide sequence: TGTGCCACCCAGTTCCTTGGGGCCAACGTCCTGACTTTC.

V is TRBV7-9 and J is TRBJ2-2; 11 nucleotides agree with TRBD1. The V and J ends lost 5 bases and 16 bases, in that order; junction bases with no gene match: 6. The CDR3 extends over 12 amino acids. The V gene's germline CDR1 is SEHNR and CDR2 FQNEAQ (reference sequence). The CDR3 sequence: CASSQGQGDAFF. For the CDR3, the DNA is TGTGCCAGCAGCCAGGGACAGGGGGATGCGTTTTTT.

This chain joins TRBV24-1 and TRBJ2-1, with a weak D call TRBD2 (6 bases). Germline CDR1 reads KGHDR; CDR2 reads SFDVKD. The CDR3 covers 15 residues. Trimming took 3 bases from V and 2 from J, leaving 10 bases between them. CDR3 coding DNA: TGTGCCACCAGTGATGCGGGGTTTACCTACAATGAGCAGTTCTTC. This translates into CATSDAGFTYNEQFF.

This chain connects TRBV3-1 (or the pseudogene TRBV3-2) to TRBJ2-3; 7 positions agree with TRBD2. The CDR3 spans 15 residues. V was pared by 4 bases and J by 4 bases, with 8 bases of the junction left unmatched. Germline CDR1 LGHDT, CDR2 YNNKEL (reference sequence). The chain's CDR3 is CASSLGGSWSDTQYF. CDR3 DNA sequence: TGTGCCAGCAGCCTCGGCGGGAGTTGGTCAGATACGCAGTATTTT.

This sequence joins TRBV5-8 and TRBJ2-7; TRBD2 might be the D (5 bases). CDR1 SGHTS and CDR2 YDEGEE come from the germline V gene. Trimming shortened V by 4 bases and J by 1 base, and 15 bases separated the two germline ends. The CDR3 covers 15 residues. CDR3 sequence reads: CASSIRTWLSYEQYF. CDR3 DNA: TGTGCCAGCAGCATCAGGACTTGGCTATCCTACGAGCAGTACTTC.